Listed below are T cell receptor beta chains from one sample, sequenced in a study of a mutant IDH1 vaccine in newly diagnosed glioma. The assay was immunoSEQ multiplex PCR, and TCRdb's table has in-frame clones only and misses some. The top ten clones hold around 4% of a sample with just over 60,000 clones, roughly four fifths of them seen once. Their antigens remain unidentified. The sequenced sample was PBMCs, obtained from a glioma patient whose treatment included an IDH1 peptide vaccine. The receptors stem from a man younger than 45 with glioma. CDR3s include the opening cysteine and the closing phenylalanine or tryptophan. D genes are given only for firm matches. Where a row states a size, it is once, few, many or the class of an expanded clone; other rows omit it.

V	J	size	length	D	CDR3	DNA
TRBV19	TRBJ1-2	-	13	TRBD1	CASSSRGRDGYTF	TGTGCCAGTAGTTCCAGGGGGAGGGATGGCTACACCTTC
TRBV12-5	TRBJ2-7	-	14	TRBD2	CASGVAGGFYEQYF	TGTGCTAGTGGTGTAGCGGGGGGATTCTACGAGCAGTACTTC
TRBV5-6	TRBJ1-2	once	15	-	CASSLVIVKGNGYTF	TGTGCCAGCAGCTTGGTGATTGTGAAAGGCAATGGCTACACCTTC
TRBV7-9	TRBJ1-2	few	15	TRBD1	CASSSEGAGSYGYTF	TGTGCCAGCAGCTCCGAGGGGGCTGGGAGCTATGGCTACACCTTC
TRBV6-6	TRBJ1-2	once	14	-	CASSYGNSNYGYTF	TGTGCCAGCAGTTACGGCAACTCGAACTATGGCTACACCTTC
TRBV4-1	TRBJ2-3	once	17	-	CASSHPGAGSQTDTQYF	TGCGCCAGCAGCCACCCCGGGGCAGGGAGCCAGACAGATACGCAGTATTTT
TRBV12-5	TRBJ1-1	-	16	-	CASAPFVGQGGSEAFF	TGTGCTAGTGCCCCATTTGTGGGACAAGGTGGCTCTGAAGCTTTCTTT
TRBV6-1	TRBJ2-7	-	16	TRBD1	CASSEWRDRGTDEQYF	TGTGCCAGCAGTGAATGGAGGGACAGGGGCACCGACGAGCAGTACTTC
TRBV19	TRBJ2-3	-	13	-	CASTYRGTDTQYF	TGTGCCAGTACTTACAGGGGCACAGATACGCAGTATTTT
TRBV10-3	TRBJ2-1	-	12	-	CAISGQLNEQFF	TGTGCCATCAGTGGTCAGCTCAATGAGCAGTTCTTC
TRBV5-1	TRBJ2-6	-	17	-	CASALVGELSGANVLTF	TGCGCCAGCGCCCTAGTCGGGGAACTCTCTGGGGCCAACGTCCTGACTTTC
TRBV7-9	TRBJ2-1	-	16	-	CASSFNRDSFINEQFF	TGTGCCAGCAGCTTCAACCGGGACTCCTTTATCAATGAGCAGTTCTTC
TRBV18	TRBJ2-3	-	17	TRBD2	CASFFDSTGTTTDTQYF	TGTGCCAGCTTTTTTGACTCTACCGGGACTACTACAGATACGCAGTATTTT
TRBV19	TRBJ1-2	-	14	TRBD1	CASSRDRGNYGYTF	TGTGCCAGTAGTCGGGACAGGGGGAACTATGGCTACACCTTC
TRBV19	TRBJ2-1	-	15	-	CASSIVGGTMMGQFF	TGTGCCAGTAGTATCGTGGGGGGTACAATGATGGGGCAGTTCTTC
TRBV6-5	TRBJ1-1	few	16	-	CASSYRRPGMSAEAFF	TGTGCCAGCAGTTACCGGCGACCTGGGATGAGTGCTGAAGCTTTCTTT
TRBV6-5	TRBJ1-6	-	13	-	CASSYVVNSPLHF	TGTGCCAGCAGTTATGTGGTGAATTCACCCCTCCACTTT
TRBV27	TRBJ1-2	-	13	-	CASSLSRQTGYTF	TGTGCCAGCAGTTTATCCCGGCAGACCGGCTACACCTTC
TRBV5-1	TRBJ1-5	-	15	TRBD1	CASSQGTDSNQPQHF	TGCGCCAGCAGCCAGGGGACAGATAGCAATCAGCCCCAGCATTTT
TRBV28	TRBJ1-4	-	15	TRBD1	CASSLTSGGEGKLFF	TGTGCCAGCAGTTTGACCTCAGGGGGGGAGGGAAAACTGTTTTTT
TRBV20-1	TRBJ1-6	-	11	-	CSARRNSPLHF	TGCAGTGCTAGGAGAAATTCACCCCTCCACTTT
TRBV13	TRBJ2-3	once	15	-	CASSLGSVSTDTQYF	TGTGCCAGCAGCTTAGGGTCAGTTAGCACAGATACGCAGTATTTT
TRBV6-5	TRBJ1-5	-	15	TRBD1	CASSYSNRGNQPQHF	TGTGCCAGCAGTTACTCGAACAGGGGGAATCAGCCCCAGCATTTT
TRBV5-1	TRBJ2-2	-	19	TRBD2	CASSSSGTSGGRRTGELFF	TGCGCCAGCAGCTCCTCCGGGACTAGCGGGGGACGGCGTACCGGGGAGCTGTTTTTT
TRBV29-1	TRBJ1-1	-	15	-	CSVEGHITGSTEAFF	TGCAGCGTTGAAGGACACATAACTGGGAGCACTGAAGCTTTCTTT
TRBV28	TRBJ2-7	-	13	-	CASSPWGGREQYF	TGTGCCAGCAGCCCGTGGGGGGGCCGCGAGCAGTACTTC
TRBV4-2	TRBJ1-6	-	16	TRBD1	CASSQERGQGFSPLHF	TGTGCCAGCAGCCAGGAACGGGGACAGGGGTTTTCACCCCTCCACTTT
TRBV13	TRBJ2-2	once	14	-	CASSLRANTGELFF	TGTGCCAGCAGCCTCCGGGCGAACACCGGGGAGCTGTTTTTT
TRBV18	TRBJ2-6	-	17	-	CASSPRDISSGANVLTF	TGTGCCAGCTCACCCCGGGACATTAGCTCTGGGGCCAACGTCCTGACTTTC
TRBV14	TRBJ2-7	-	12	-	CASSQGTYEQYF	TGTGCCAGCAGCCAAGGGACCTACGAGCAGTACTTC
TRBV5-1	TRBJ2-3	-	16	TRBD1	CASSLEGQESTDTQYF	TGCGCCAGCAGCTTGGAAGGACAGGAAAGCACAGATACGCAGTATTTT
TRBV19	TRBJ1-6	-	19	TRBD1	CASRQRRGTESSYNSPLHF	TGTGCCAGTAGACAGCGCCGGGGGACAGAGAGCTCCTATAATTCACCCCTCCACTTT
TRBV9	TRBJ1-1	few	15	-	CASSKAGNKEGEAFF	TGTGCCAGCAGCAAAGCAGGAAACAAAGAGGGTGAAGCTTTCTTT
TRBV5-8	TRBJ2-7	-	17	TRBD1	CASSLDKTGFRSYEQYF	TGTGCCAGCAGCTTGGATAAGACAGGGTTTCGTTCCTACGAGCAGTACTTC
TRBV28	TRBJ1-5	-	16	-	CASSFVAVYSNQPQHF	TGTGCCAGCAGTTTTGTGGCGGTCTATAGCAATCAGCCCCAGCATTTT
TRBV6-1	TRBJ2-5	-	12	-	CASSDVLETQYF	TGTGCCAGCAGTGATGTTTTGGAGACCCAGTACTTC
TRBV7-8	TRBJ1-2	-	15	-	CASSLGGATIYGYTF	TGTGCCAGCAGCTTAGGAGGGGCGACCATCTATGGCTACACCTTC
TRBV11-3	TRBJ2-2	-	18	-	CASSSRGASLLNTGELFF	TGTGCCAGCAGCTCCCGGGGGGCTAGCCTCCTGAACACCGGGGAGCTGTTTTTT
TRBV2	TRBJ2-3	-	18	TRBD2	CASSGGLAGVGIADTQYF	TGTGCCAGCAGTGGTGGACTAGCGGGGGTCGGGATTGCAGATACGCAGTATTTT
TRBV5-1	TRBJ1-5	once	14	-	CASSPRPSEGPQHF	TGCGCCAGCAGCCCTCGCCCATCAGAGGGGCCCCAGCATTTT
TRBV6-6	TRBJ2-1	-	14	-	CASSYLSDIYEQFF	TGTGCCAGCAGTTATCTTTCGGACATCTATGAGCAGTTCTTC
TRBV5-1	TRBJ2-1	-	15	-	CASSSRGSSYNEQFF	TGCGCCAGCAGCTCCCGGGGGAGCTCCTACAATGAGCAGTTCTTC
TRBV6-5	TRBJ2-7	-	14	TRBD1	CASSRQGVTYEQYF	TGTGCCAGCAGCCGACAGGGGGTAACCTACGAGCAGTACTTC
TRBV7-8	TRBJ1-2	-	15	TRBD1	CASSPWTGGGYGYTF	TGTGCCAGCAGCCCTTGGACAGGGGGCGGCTATGGCTACACCTTC
TRBV5-1	TRBJ1-1	few	13	-	CASSFMEASEAFF	TGCGCCAGCAGCTTTATGGAGGCGTCTGAAGCTTTCTTT
TRBV7-9	TRBJ2-1	-	15	-	CASSWPGSSYNEQFF	TGTGCCAGCAGCTGGCCCGGGTCCTCCTACAATGAGCAGTTCTTC
TRBV30	TRBJ2-2	-	15	-	CAWRTVAANTGELFF	TGTGCCTGGAGGACAGTAGCCGCGAACACCGGGGAGCTGTTTTTT
TRBV6-5	TRBJ1-5	-	15	TRBD1	CASSRDRGSNQPQHF	TGTGCCAGCAGTAGGGACAGGGGTAGCAATCAGCCCCAGCATTTT
TRBV4-1	TRBJ1-1	-	15	-	CASSQDQILNTEAFF	TGCGCCAGCAGCCAAGATCAGATTTTGAACACTGAAGCTTTCTTT
TRBV9	TRBJ2-1	few	16	-	CASSDVARGVVDEQFF	TGTGCCAGCAGCGACGTCGCCAGGGGGGTAGTCGATGAGCAGTTCTTC
TRBV19	TRBJ1-5	-	15	TRBD1	CASRGTGIGNQPQHF	TGTGCCAGTAGGGGGACAGGGATCGGCAATCAGCCCCAGCATTTT
TRBV11-2	TRBJ2-7	-	17	TRBD1	CASSFNPNGTGSYEQYF	TGTGCCAGCAGCTTTAATCCCAACGGGACAGGATCCTACGAGCAGTACTTC
TRBV18	TRBJ1-1	-	14	-	CASSLTGERTEAFF	TGTGCCAGCTCACTCACGGGTGAGCGGACTGAAGCTTTCTTT
TRBV5-1	TRBJ2-3	-	13	-	CASRDFHTDTQYF	TGCGCCAGCCGGGACTTCCACACAGATACGCAGTATTTT